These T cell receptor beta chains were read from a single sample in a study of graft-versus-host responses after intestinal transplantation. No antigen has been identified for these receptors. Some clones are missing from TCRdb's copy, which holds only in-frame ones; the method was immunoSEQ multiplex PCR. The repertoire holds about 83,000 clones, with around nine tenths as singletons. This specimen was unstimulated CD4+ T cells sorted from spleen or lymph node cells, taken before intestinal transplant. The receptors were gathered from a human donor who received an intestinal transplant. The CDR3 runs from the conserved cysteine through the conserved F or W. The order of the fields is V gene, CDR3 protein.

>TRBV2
CASSQRGLGGDTQYF
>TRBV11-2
CASSLALTSGRGNEQFF
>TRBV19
CASSIRPGVATNEKLFF
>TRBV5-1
CASSPQGALADTQYF
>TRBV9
CASSVDPSSGNTIYF
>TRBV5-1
CASSLEGQGADTQYF
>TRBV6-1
CASSEYAGWNSPLHF
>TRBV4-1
CASSPGAGTDTQYF
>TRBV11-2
CASSWTGTGDHEQYF
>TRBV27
CASSERAGNTIYF
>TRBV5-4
CASSPRVNYGYTF
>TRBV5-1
CASGQGDEQFF
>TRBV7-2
CASSLETTGPRYF
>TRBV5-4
CASSLSSGRAGEQFF
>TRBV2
CASTTAGGTEAFF
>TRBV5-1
CASSLEAWGGYTEAFF
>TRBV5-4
CASSPSGTVHEQYF